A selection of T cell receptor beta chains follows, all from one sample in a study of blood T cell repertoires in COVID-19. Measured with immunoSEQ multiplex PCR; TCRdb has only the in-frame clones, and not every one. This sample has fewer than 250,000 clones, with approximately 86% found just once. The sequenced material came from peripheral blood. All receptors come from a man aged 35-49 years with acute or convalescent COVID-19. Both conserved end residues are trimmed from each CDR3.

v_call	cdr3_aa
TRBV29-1	SVTGTGTSYEQY
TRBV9	ASSVQGGNYEQY
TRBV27	ASSRQGLSNYGYT
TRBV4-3	ASSQEGGRGGFTGELF
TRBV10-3	AISASSGRAWNEQF
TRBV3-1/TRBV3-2	ASRAGVSGEQF
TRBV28	ASSLSLAGVFYNEQF
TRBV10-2	ATGGTGGNGYT
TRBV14	ASSQVNYEQY
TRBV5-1	ASSFDSTVVRDEQF
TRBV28	ASSLNFNYEQY
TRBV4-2	ASSQELAGGKENTIY
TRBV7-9	ASCRLVGNEQF
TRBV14	ASSRLLAGGHNEQF
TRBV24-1	ATSETGLNTEAF
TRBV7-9	ASSLSVGTYEQY
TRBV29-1	SVGDTNTGELF
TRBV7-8	ASSHTPGTRTGELF
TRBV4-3	ASSPMTVSYEQY
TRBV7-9	ASSDNGQGEGGYT
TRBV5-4	ASSARGEQF
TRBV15	ATSMQGRGDTEAF
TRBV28	ASSLWTGWGKNTEAF
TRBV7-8	ASSFSGPPSGNTIY
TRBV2	ASFRTVQETQY
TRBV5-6	ASSLSGRYEQY
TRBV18	ASSAGQASTDTQY
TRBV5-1	ASSLAPGQGTYEQY
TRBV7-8	ASTSEGQVPYEQY
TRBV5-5	ASSLERGRLQTQY
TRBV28	ASSLGQGVYEQY
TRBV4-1	ASSQGQGGTQY
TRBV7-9	ASSLAGWSGNYGYT
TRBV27	ASRQFDRYNEQF
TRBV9	ASSAKGAPVTDTQY
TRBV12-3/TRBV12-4	ASSRRGRGYT
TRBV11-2	ASTIMTGGGQETQY